The 5 T cell receptor beta chains below all came from one sample that was sequenced in a study of tumor-infiltrating lymphocytes in primary liver carcinoma. Synthesis of TCR beta cDNA was carried out from about 0.55 ug total RNA with a constant-region primer. Sequencing libraries for TCR beta derived from three nested multiplex PCR rounds that used slightly modified ARM-PCR. With TRBV1-TRBV30 forward primers and a C-beta reverse primer, the first two PCR rounds were run for around 10 cycles each. One entry per CDR3 protein, called by TCRdb with MiXCR from the multiplex PCR reads. Of more than 70,000 distinct CDR3 sequences listed, 72% are singletons. Co-extraction yielded RNA and DNA from approximately 20-30 mg of unsorted bulk tissue. The sequenced material came from liver tumor tissue from sampling region 1. Subset reported: tumor region T1, superior pole. Receptors were obtained from a man between 40 and 49 years old with primary liver carcinoma and hepatitis B virus infection.

This clonotype was seen a handful of times. This chain joins TRBV11-2 and TRBJ2-7, with 8 bases identical to TRBD2. Germline V gene lookup returns CDR1 SGHAT and CDR2 FQNNGV. This CDR3 region has 15 residues. Trimming cost V 5 bases and J 3 bases; bases outside gene matches: 9. CDR3 DNA sequence: TGTGCCAGCAGCCCAATTAGCGGGATCTTCTACGAGCAGTACTTC. This sequence encodes CASSPISGIFYEQYF.

Note on this clonotype: One end of the junction does not line up with germline, which may come from a read error. The chain uses TRBV4-2 and TRBJ2-4; weak D call: TRBD1 (5 bases). The CDR3 has 18 amino acids. CDR1 and CDR2 (germline): LGHNA, YNFKEQ. The CDR3 DNA reads as TGTACCAGCAGCCAAGAAGGCGCAAGGAAGGGGATCGGAAACATTCAGTACTTC. As protein: CTSSQEGARKGIGNIQYF.

As to this clonotype: A read error may be the cause here, since a much bigger clone is one base away. CDR3 sequence: CASSPGSCYNEQFF. In nucleotides, the CDR3 is TGCGCCAGCAGTCCCGGGAGCTGCTACAATGAGCAGTTCTTC. This chain links TRBV5-1 with TRBJ2-1; D perhaps matches TRBD2 (6 bases). Germline CDR1 and CDR2: SGHRS and YFSETQ. This CDR3 is 14 amino acids long. Trimming pared 5 bases from V and 3 bases from J, leaving 12 bases between. The full variable domain, with the rest looked up from reference TRBV5-1 and TRBJ2-1, is KAGVTQTPRYLIKTRGQQVTLSCSPISGHRSVSWYQQTPGQGLQFLFEYFSETQRNKGNFPGRFSGRQFSNSRSEMNVSTLELGDSALYLCASSPGSCYNEQFFGPGTRLTVL.

Note on this clonotype: Mismatch with germline at one junction end may stem from a read error. In DNA form, the CDR3 reads TGTGCCAGCAGCCAATACTTGAACACCAGGGAGCCGTTTTTT. This codes for CASSQYLNTREPFF. This chain links TRBV28 with TRBJ2-2, with D possibly called TRBD1 or TRBD2 (5 bases each). The V gene's germline CDR1 is MDHEN and CDR2 SYDVKM. This CDR3 has 14 amino acids.

With regard to this clonotype: The CDR3 end shows no conserved phenylalanine or tryptophan, and so a read error is likely. The chain recombines TRBV29-1 with TRBJ2-1; 11 nucleotides line up with TRBD2. The germline V gene has CDR1 SQVTM and CDR2 ANQGSEA. After removal of 5 bases from V and 4 bases from J, the junction contained 10 bases not matched to a gene. This CDR3 is built from 16 residues. The CDR3 coding sequence is TGCAGCGTTAAAGGGGGGGCTAGCGGGAGGTACAATGAGCAGTTCTTA. This sequence encodes CSVKGGASGRYNEQFL.